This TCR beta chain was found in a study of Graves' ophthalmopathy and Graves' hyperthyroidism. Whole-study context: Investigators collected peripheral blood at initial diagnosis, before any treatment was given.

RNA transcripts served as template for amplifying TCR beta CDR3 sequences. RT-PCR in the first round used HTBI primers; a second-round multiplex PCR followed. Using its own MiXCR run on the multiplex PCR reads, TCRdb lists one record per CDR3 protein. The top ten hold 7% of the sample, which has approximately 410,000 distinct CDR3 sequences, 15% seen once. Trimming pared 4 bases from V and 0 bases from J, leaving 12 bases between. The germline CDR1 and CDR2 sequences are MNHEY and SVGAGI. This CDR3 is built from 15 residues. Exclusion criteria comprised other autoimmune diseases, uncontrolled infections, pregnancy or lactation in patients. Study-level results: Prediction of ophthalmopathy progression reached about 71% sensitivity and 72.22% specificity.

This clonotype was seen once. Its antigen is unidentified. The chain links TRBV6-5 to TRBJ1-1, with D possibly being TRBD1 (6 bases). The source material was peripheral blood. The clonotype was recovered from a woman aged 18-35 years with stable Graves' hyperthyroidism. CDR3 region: CASSSQGFLNTEAFF. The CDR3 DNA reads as TGTGCCAGCAGTTCACAGGGTTTTTTGAACACTGAAGCTTTCTTT.